Below are 31 T cell receptor beta chains sequenced from a single sample in a study of Ad26.COV2.S vaccination and SARS-CoV-2 variants. Some clones are missing from TCRdb's copy, which holds only in-frame ones; the method was immunoSEQ multiplex PCR. Here the sample spans about 180,000 clones, 87% being singletons. The input for sequencing was peripheral blood, taken after recovery from COVID-19. These receptors were taken from a human donor who had recovered from COVID-19.

As to this clone: The sample has other DNA sequences that encode this CDR3 too. The chain is built from TRBV4-2 and TRBJ2-2; possibly TRBD2 for D (7 bases). V shed 2 bases and J shed 8 bases, with 15 bases lying between them. This CDR3 spans 15 amino acids. CDR1 LGHNA and CDR2 YNFKEQ come from the germline V gene. CDR3 sequence: CASSQLAGAAGELFF. CDR3 sequence (DNA): TGTGCCAGCAGCCAACTCGCGGGGGCGGCGGGGGAGCTGTTTTTT.

The chain is built from TRBV12-3 or TRBV12-4 and TRBJ1-1, with a tentative D call TRBD1 (5 bases). V lost 6 bases, J lost 10 bases, and 15 bases lay in between. The CDR3 runs to 12 residues. For the CDR3, the DNA is TGTGCCAGCAGCCGTTCGGCTGGGGGAGCTTTCTTT. Translating gives CASSRSAGGAFF.

The rearrangement joins TRBV4-1 to TRBJ2-3; 9 bases are a match to TRBD1. CDR3 length equals 15 residues. Trimming at V came to 3 bases and at J to 5 bases, leaving 6 bases not matched to a gene. Looked up from germline, CDR1 is MGHRA and CDR2 is YSYEKL. CDR3 nucleotide sequence: TGCGCCAGCAGCCAGCGAGGACAGGGGATAGATACGCAGTATTTT. Protein: CASSQRGQGIDTQYF.

This clone was observed a single time. A junction end diverges from the germline sequence, so it may reflect a read error. The chain combines TRBV7-9 with TRBJ2-3, with a possible D match to TRBD2 (5 bases). This CDR3 has 12 residues. CDR1 is SEHNR, CDR2 FQNEAQ, per germline (reference sequence). The CDR3 DNA follows: TGTGCCAGCAGCTTGCTAGCAGAGACGCAGTATTTT. As protein: CASSLLAETQYF.

The V gene is TRBV11-1, the J gene TRBJ2-3, with 8 bases fitting TRBD1. Germline V gene sequence: CDR1 SGHAT, CDR2 FQDESV (reference sequence). Trimming at V came to 6 bases and at J to 5 bases, leaving 10 bases not matched to a gene. The CDR3 covers 15 residues. CDR3 sequence: CASSRGQDEGDTQYF. CDR3 sequence (DNA): TGTGCCAGCAGTCGGGGACAGGATGAGGGAGATACGCAGTATTTT.

In the case of this clone: This sample also contains other DNA sequences that code for the same CDR3. V and J are TRBV3-1 (or the pseudogene TRBV3-2) and TRBJ1-2; the D is unclear. The CDR3 loop spans 13 amino acids. Trimming pared 0 bases from V and 5 bases from J, leaving 7 bases between. The germline CDR1 and CDR2 sequences are LGHDT and YNNKEL (reference sequence). CDR3 sequence: CASSQDGRYGYTF. The CDR3 nucleotides are TGTGCCAGCAGCCAAGATGGCCGATATGGCTACACCTTC.

This clone was seen a single time. For the CDR3, the DNA is TGTGCCAGCAGCCAAGAGAGGGGGGGGGCCTACGAGCAGTACTTC. Its translation is CASSQERGGAYEQYF. The V and J genes are TRBV4-2 and TRBJ2-7; D may be TRBD2 (7 bases). The V end lost 0 bases, the J end lost 2 bases, and 11 bases lay between the germline ends. The CDR3 runs 15 residues. Per germline, CDR1 LGHNA and CDR2 YNFKEQ.

This clone was observed a single time. The V and J genes are TRBV7-9 and TRBJ2-3, with a tentative D call TRBD2 (5 bases). Germline CDR1 and CDR2: SEHNR and FQNEAQ (reference sequence). The CDR3 is 12 amino acids. V gave up 5 bases and J gave up 6 bases, with 9 bases separating them. CDR3 sequence reads: CASSRDRDTQYF. DNA of the CDR3: TGTGCCAGCAGCCGGGATCGGGATACGCAGTATTTT.

In nucleotides, the CDR3 is TGTGCCTGGAGTGAAGCGAACACCGGGGAGCTGTTTTTT. Protein product: CAWSEANTGELFF. The chain joins TRBV30 to TRBJ2-2; D remains unclear. Trimming cost V 1 base and J 0 bases, with 3 bases left between them. The CDR3 is made up of 13 amino acids. Per the germline V gene, CDR1 is GTSNPN and CDR2 is SVGIG (reference sequence).

The J gene is TRBJ1-5, the V gene TRBV6-5, with 7 bases that match TRBD1. The CDR3 is 15 amino acids. The germline gives CDR1 MNHEY, CDR2 SVGAGI. The ends lost 2 bases at V and 4 bases at J; junction bases unmatched: 5. CDR3 coding DNA: TGTGCCAGCAGTTACGGGGACAGACCAAATCAGCCCCAGCATTTT. Protein product: CASSYGDRPNQPQHF.

The count of this clone is one. The rearrangement uses TRBV9 and TRBJ1-6, with 8 positions matching TRBD1. The ends lost 3 bases at V and 0 bases at J; junction bases unmatched: 2. This CDR3 has 16 amino acids. Germline loops: CDR1 SGDLS, CDR2 YYNGEE. Here the CDR3 reads CASSATGVSYNSPLHF. In DNA form, the CDR3 reads TGTGCCAGCAGCGCGACAGGGGTCTCCTATAATTCACCCCTCCACTTT.

For the CDR3, the DNA is TGCGCCAGCAGCCAAGAAGTTAGCGGGGGGAGCACAGATACGCAGTATTTT. Translating gives CASSQEVSGGSTDTQYF. The chain uses TRBV4-1 and TRBJ2-3; TRBD2 matches at 10 bases. The trim removed 0 bases at V and 0 bases at J, leaving 3 bases unmatched. The CDR3 is 17 residues long. Per the germline V gene, CDR1 is MGHRA and CDR2 is YSYEKL.

V gene TRBV19 combines with J gene TRBJ1-2; possibly TRBD1 for D (6 bases). V lost 0 bases to trimming and J lost 1 base, with 12 bases between them. The germline gives CDR1 LNHDA, CDR2 SQIVND (reference sequence). The CDR3 consists of 16 residues. The CDR3 DNA reads TGTGCCAGTAGTATAGAGGGGGACACTTTTAACTATGGCTACACCTTC. Its protein product is CASSIEGDTFNYGYTF.

This clone was recorded once. V usage is TRBV2 and J usage is TRBJ1-2; no reliable D call. Looked up from germline, CDR1 is SNHLY and CDR2 is FYNNEI. The length of the CDR3 is 13 residues. The V and J ends lost 2 bases and 0 bases respectively, with 4 bases between them. DNA of the CDR3: TGTGCCAGCAGTGAACACGCTAACTATGGCTACACCTTC. The encoded protein is CASSEHANYGYTF.

This sequence joins TRBV7-3 and TRBJ1-4; 9 bases line up with TRBD1. This CDR3 contains 16 residues. The trim removed 4 bases at V and 0 bases at J, leaving 3 bases unmatched. Per germline, CDR1 SGHTA and CDR2 FQGTGA. The CDR3 region has the DNA TGTGCCAGCAGCTCCAGGACAGGGGCAACTAATGAAAAACTGTTTTTT. Its translation is CASSSRTGATNEKLFF.

The V call is TRBV4-1, the J call TRBJ1-5; D is possibly TRBD1 (6 bases). This CDR3 comprises 14 residues. Germline loops: CDR1 MGHRA, CDR2 YSYEKL. Trimming took off 6 bases at V and 13 bases at J, with 22 bases between the two ends. CDR3 sequence reads: CASSHYGPGGGQHF. The CDR3 DNA reads as TGCGCCAGCAGTCACTACGGCCCCGGAGGGGGTCAGCATTTT.

This chain links TRBV23-1 with TRBJ2-7; 11 bases align to TRBD1. TRBV23-1 is known as an ORF, though its function is uncertain. J was trimmed by 1 base and V by 8 bases; bases with no gene match: 7. The CDR3 contains 15 residues. The CDR3 is CASLTGTGGSYEQYF. CDR3 DNA sequence: TGCGCCAGCTTGACCGGGACAGGGGGTTCCTACGAGCAGTACTTC.

The CDR3 here is CASIRFGGHNSPLHF. The CDR3, as DNA: TGTGCCAGCATTCGCTTCGGGGGGCATAATTCACCCCTCCACTTT. The gene calls are TRBV6-5 and TRBJ1-6; TRBD1 is a possible D gene (6 bases). The CDR3 sequence is 15 residues long. Trimming left V 7 bases short and J 5 bases short, with 15 bases between. The germline V gene encodes CDR1 MNHEY and CDR2 SVGAGI.

This chain links TRBV27 with TRBJ1-1; D gene unclear. The ends were cut back, 5 bases at V and 8 bases at J, with 15 bases in the middle. Germline lookup yields CDR1 MNHEY and CDR2 SMNVEV (reference sequence). The CDR3 has 13 amino acids. The CDR3 sequence is CASSRALRGEAFF. The CDR3 DNA follows: TGTGCCAGCAGTAGGGCCCTCCGAGGCGAAGCTTTCTTT.

J is TRBJ1-2 and V is TRBV28; maybe TRBD1 (5 bases). The CDR3 runs to 13 residues. Trimming took off 2 bases at V and 7 bases at J, with 11 bases between the two ends. Per the germline V gene, CDR1 is MDHEN and CDR2 is SYDVKM. In nucleotides, the CDR3 is TGTGCCAGCAGTTTAGGTAGGACAAGTGGCTACACCTTC. Encoded protein: CASSLGRTSGYTF.

The genes are TRBV4-1 and TRBJ1-2, with D possibly being TRBD1 (5 bases). The V end was cut by 5 bases, the J end by 2 bases, with 21 bases between. The CDR3 is 17 amino acids. Germline V gene sequence: CDR1 MGHRA, CDR2 YSYEKL. The CDR3 DNA reads TGCGCCAGCAGCAAAGGAAGCTCGGGACTGCTCAACTATGGCTACACCTTC. Encoded protein: CASSKGSSGLLNYGYTF.

The V gene is TRBV3-1 (or the pseudogene TRBV3-2), the J gene TRBJ2-7; possible D gene TRBD2, 6 bases. Germline CDR1 reads LGHDT; CDR2 reads YNNKEL (reference sequence). Trimming took off 3 bases at V and 6 bases at J, with 15 bases between the two ends. The CDR3 contains 14 residues. The CDR3 bases are TGTGCCAGCAGCCAGCGGCGGGAAAGTCGCGAGCAGTACTTC. Translation: CASSQRRESREQYF.

This chain joins TRBV7-3 and TRBJ2-5; TRBD2 matches at 10 bases. This CDR3 is built from 15 residues. The V segment lost 5 bases and the J segment 5 bases; nucleotides outside the gene matches: 8. Looked up from germline, CDR1 is SGHTA and CDR2 is FQGTGA. CDR3 DNA sequence: TGTGCCAGCAGCCAAACTAGCGGGGTGATTGAGACCCAGTACTTC. Translating gives CASSQTSGVIETQYF.

The chain couples TRBV2 to TRBJ2-1, with D tentatively TRBD2 (5 bases). V lost 2 bases and J lost 3, with 8 bases in between. The CDR3 spans 14 residues. From germline, CDR1 is SNHLY and CDR2 FYNNEI. This CDR3 is CASSEWTHYNEQFF. The CDR3 bases are TGTGCCAGCAGTGAATGGACTCACTACAATGAGCAGTTCTTC.

This clone was seen more than once but under ten times. V is TRBV11-2 and J is TRBJ2-2; D not certain. The CDR3 has 15 residues. The germline V gene has CDR1 SGHAT and CDR2 FQNNGV. Trimming stripped 6 bases from V and 2 bases from J, with 13 bases between. The CDR3: CASRLRLANTGELFF. The CDR3, as DNA: TGTGCCAGCAGGCTGCGGCTGGCCAACACCGGGGAGCTGTTTTTT. The whole variable domain, filled in from reference TRBV11-2 and TRBJ2-2, reads EAGVAQSPRYKIIEKRQSVAFWCNPISGHATLYWYQQILGQGPKLLIQFQNNGVVDDSQLPKDRFSAERLKGVDSTLKIQPAKLEDSAVYLCASRLRLANTGELFFGEGSRLTVL.

The count of this clone is one. V gene TRBV5-1 combines with J gene TRBJ2-5; D unresolved. The CDR3 totals 15 residues. The V end lost 0 bases, the J end lost 1 base, and 10 bases lay between the germline ends. Germline V gives CDR1 SGHRS, CDR2 YFSETQ. In DNA form, the CDR3 reads TGCGCCAGCAGCTTGGCCAGCGAGACCCAAGAGACCCAGTACTTC. Protein: CASSLASETQETQYF.

The chain is built from TRBV5-1 and TRBJ1-6, with TRBD1 matching 8 bases. Germline V lookup: CDR1 SGHRS, CDR2 YFSETQ. The CDR3 sequence is 16 residues long. The ends lost 5 bases at V and 8 bases at J; junction bases unmatched: 12. The CDR3 loop is CASSFGGQGADSPLHF. The CDR3 DNA is TGCGCCAGCAGTTTTGGTGGTCAGGGGGCGGATTCACCCCTCCACTTT.

The J gene is TRBJ2-1, the V gene TRBV19; possibly TRBD2 for D (6 bases). The CDR3 contains 13 residues. Trimming pared 2 bases from V and 10 bases from J, leaving 12 bases between. Germline loops: CDR1 LNHDA, CDR2 SQIVND (reference sequence). The CDR3 loop is CASSITPREEQFF. DNA for the CDR3: TGTGCCAGTAGTATAACGCCTCGGGAGGAGCAGTTCTTC.

The chain has TRBV14 and TRBJ1-4; D remains unclear. V was trimmed by 2 bases and J by 1 base, leaving 8 bases between them. The CDR3 spans 15 residues. In germline, CDR1 is SGHDN, CDR2 FVKESK. DNA of the CDR3: TGTGCCAGCAGCCAAAACTGGGGAACTAATGAAAAACTGTTTTTT. It specifies CASSQNWGTNEKLFF.

V and J are TRBV30 and TRBJ1-1; no reliable D call. The V gene's germline CDR1 is GTSNPN and CDR2 SVGIG (reference sequence). Trimming removed 3 bases at V and 1 base at J, with 6 bases between. The CDR3 is made up of 12 amino acids. This CDR3 is CAWRRSNTEAFF. CDR3 sequence (DNA): TGTGCCTGGAGGCGCTCGAACACTGAAGCTTTCTTT.

The gene calls are TRBV2 and TRBJ2-7; TRBD1 or TRBD2 may be the D gene (5 bases each). CDR3 length equals 14 residues. V was trimmed by 4 bases and J by 1 base, leaving 11 bases between them. Per germline, CDR1 SNHLY and CDR2 FYNNEI. For the CDR3, the DNA is TGTGCCAGCAGTGGAAGGGACCATTCCTACGAGCAGTACTTC. The encoded protein is CASSGRDHSYEQYF.